The 21 T cell receptor beta chains below all came from one sample that was sequenced in a study of post-analysis software for immune sequencing data. Their recognized antigens are unknown. Findings of the study overall: Controls had lower frequencies than patients of about 5 TRBV segments, which included TRBV5-6, TRBV5-1 and TRBV20-1.

Every TCR beta cDNA library bore unique molecular identifiers. MiXCR was run by TCRdb on the PCR reads, yielding one entry per CDR3 protein. This table holds 650,000 to 850,000 distinct CDR3 sequences, 46% found once. The sequencing sample was made of blood. The receptors here all came from a girl aged 5-17 years with multiple sclerosis.

This clonotype was counted between two and nine times. The chain is built from TRBV5-1 and TRBJ1-2; no clear D. The CDR3 runs 15 residues. The V gene's germline CDR1 is SGHRS and CDR2 YFSETQ. Trimming shortened V by 0 bases and J by 6 bases, and 15 bases separated the two germline ends. The CDR3 spells CASSLAALTENGYTF. As DNA, the CDR3 is TGCGCCAGCAGCTTGGCGGCCCTCACAGAGAATGGCTACACCTTC.

The table lists this clonotype with a few counts. The genes are TRBV29-1 and TRBJ2-7, with D maybe TRBD2 (5 bases). Trimming stripped 0 bases from V and 1 base from J, with 16 bases between. The CDR3 loop spans 16 amino acids. Germline V gene data show CDR1 as SQVTM and CDR2 as ANQGSEA. The CDR3 DNA reads as TGCAGCGTTGAAGAAAGTCGAGGGTCCGGTTCCTACGAGCAGTACTTC. This gives the protein CSVEESRGSGSYEQYF.

The DNA of the CDR3 is TGCAGCGTCTCCAGGGTGAACACAGATACGCAGTATTTT. The encoded protein is CSVSRVNTDTQYF. V gene TRBV29-1 combines with J gene TRBJ2-3; a weak D match, TRBD1 (5 bases). The CDR3 has 13 amino acids. V lost 6 bases and J lost 2, with 12 bases in between. Looked up from germline, CDR1 is SQVTM and CDR2 is ANQGSEA.

A few counts support this clonotype. The chain combines TRBV15 with TRBJ2-7; D is perhaps TRBD1 or TRBD2 (5 bases each). Trimming pared 1 base from V and 0 bases from J, leaving 10 bases between. There are 15 residues in the CDR3. Germline CDR1 LNHNV, CDR2 YYDKDF (reference sequence). The CDR3 loop reads CATSRGRGLSYEQYF. For the CDR3, the DNA is TGTGCCACCAGCAGAGGACGGGGCCTCTCCTACGAGCAGTACTTC.

The count of this clonotype is one. The V call is TRBV7-9, the J call TRBJ2-1; 7 bases map to TRBD1. The CDR3 is 12 residues long. The trim removed 4 bases at V and 13 bases at J, leaving 7 bases unmatched. CDR1 and CDR2 from the germline V gene are SEHNR and FQNEAQ (reference sequence). The CDR3 nucleotides are TGTGCCAGCAGCTCGGACAGGCAGACCCAGTTCTTC. Its translation is CASSSDRQTQFF.

This clonotype was seen a handful of times. The rearrangement uses TRBV7-8 and TRBJ2-5; either TRBD1 or TRBD2 may fit D (5 bases each). This CDR3 region has 15 residues. Per the germline V gene, CDR1 is SGHVS and CDR2 is FQNEAQ. The V and J ends lost 5 bases and 2 bases respectively, with 15 bases between them. The chain's CDR3 is CASSPRVRVQETQYF. CDR3 coding DNA: TGTGCCAGCAGCCCCAGGGTGCGGGTACAAGAGACCCAGTACTTC. Supplemented by reference TRBV7-8 and TRBJ2-5, the full variable domain reads GAGVSQSPRYKVAKRGQDVALRCDPISGHVSLFWYQQALGQGPEFLTYFQNEAQLDKSGLPSDRFFAERPEGSVSTLKIQRTQQEDSAVYLCASSPRVRVQETQYFGPGTRLLVL.

The CDR3 sequence: CAWSVLAAPNYGYTF. CDR3 coding DNA: TGTGCCTGGAGTGTACTCGCAGCACCTAACTATGGCTACACCTTC. This rearrangement joins TRBV30 to TRBJ1-2; no firm D call. CDR1 is GTSNPN and CDR2 is SVGIG in the germline V gene (reference sequence). Trimming removed 0 bases at V and 0 bases at J, with 11 bases between. This CDR3 comprises 15 residues.

The chain recombines TRBV2 with TRBJ1-5, with 12 positions matching TRBD1. This CDR3 spans 15 amino acids. V shed 4 bases, J shed 5 bases, and the junction held 3 bases outside the gene matches. Germline assignment: CDR1 SNHLY and CDR2 FYNNEI. CDR3 sequence: CASSAGQGAYQPQHF. Here the CDR3 DNA reads TGTGCCAGCAGTGCGGGACAGGGGGCTTATCAGCCCCAGCATTTT.

The V gene is TRBV20-1, the J gene TRBJ2-4, with D possibly being TRBD2 (5 bases). The DNA end lines up better with TRBJ2-7; the J call may be wrong. The germline CDR1 and CDR2 sequences are DFQATT and SNEGSKA (reference sequence). The CDR3 is 15 residues long. CDR3: CSARDPETSNYEQYF. The DNA for the CDR3 is TGCAGTGCTAGAGATCCCGAAACTAGTAACTACGAGCAGTACTTC.

The chain recombines TRBV29-1 with TRBJ1-4; 9 bases agree with TRBD1. CDR3 length equals 12 residues. Germline values: CDR1 SQVTM, CDR2 ANQGSEA. The trim removed 5 bases at V and 8 bases at J, leaving 3 bases unmatched. The CDR3, as DNA: TGCAGCGTTCTGACAGGGGGGGAAAAACTGTTTTTT. This translates into CSVLTGGEKLFF.

The chain is built from TRBV11-3 and TRBJ2-5; D uncertain. This CDR3 spans 14 amino acids. Trimming removed 2 bases at V and 2 bases at J, with 9 bases between. Germline assignment: CDR1 SGHNT and CDR2 YENEEA. CDR3 nucleotide sequence: TGTGCCAGCAGCTTATGGGCAGAACAAGAGACCCAGTACTTC. Translating it yields CASSLWAEQETQYF.

This clonotype was seen just once. The gene calls are TRBV4-3 and TRBJ1-6; unclear D gene. V dropped 1 base and J dropped 7 bases, with 14 bases sitting between them. CDR1 and CDR2 (germline): LGHNA, YSLEER. This CDR3 has 16 residues. CDR3 coding DNA: TGCGCCAGCAGCCAAGGACAAAGCCTTGGGAATTCACCCCTCCACTTT. It translates to CASSQGQSLGNSPLHF.

This clonotype has a single count. The V call is TRBV6-2 or TRBV6-3, the J call TRBJ2-7; 7 nucleotides line up with TRBD2. The DNA end lines up better with TRBJ2-5; the J call may be wrong. The CDR3 is 15 amino acids. Germline CDR1 is MNHEY and CDR2 is SVGEGT. The CDR3 DNA reads TGTGCCAGCAGTTACTCCGACTGGGAGGGAGAGACCCAGTACTTC. Amino acid sequence: CASSYSDWEGETQYF.

The chain links TRBV9 to TRBJ1-2, with 9 positions matching TRBD1. The germline gives CDR1 SGDLS, CDR2 YYNGEE. The V gene end was trimmed by 4 bases and the J gene end by 4 bases; junction bases not matched to a gene: 8. This CDR3 has 15 residues. CDR3 amino acids: CASSSPGTGTYGYTF. CDR3 nucleotide sequence: TGTGCCAGCAGCAGCCCCGGGACAGGGACCTATGGCTACACCTTC.

The chain carries TRBV7-3 and TRBJ2-5; D might be TRBD2 (5 bases). Trimming removed 5 bases at V and 2 bases at J, with 12 bases between. The CDR3 is 14 residues long. Germline CDR1 SGHTA, CDR2 FQGTGA. The CDR3 DNA follows: TGTGCCAGCAGCGCGGACTCGCAGCAAGAGACCCAGTACTTC. Translating gives CASSADSQQETQYF.

The gene calls are TRBV9 and TRBJ1-4, with unresolved D. CDR1 and CDR2 (germline): SGDLS, YYNGEE. The CDR3 has 14 amino acids. Trimming took 3 bases from V and 5 from J, leaving 11 bases between them. CDR3 protein: CASSESAWNEKLFF. In nucleotides, the CDR3 is TGTGCCAGCAGCGAGTCTGCCTGGAATGAAAAACTGTTTTTT.

The chain employs TRBV12-5 and TRBJ1-2; D may be TRBD1 (5 bases). The CDR3 length is 19 residues. Germline V lookup: CDR1 LGHNT, CDR2 FRNRAP. Trimming removed 3 bases from V and 4 bases from J, with 27 bases in between. For the CDR3, the DNA is TGTGCTAGTGGTTTTAGGCCCCAGCCTGGGACGACAGTGGCCTATGGCTACACCTTC. It codes for CASGFRPQPGTTVAYGYTF.

This clonotype was seen a few times. The chain employs TRBV29-1 and TRBJ2-3, with a tentative D call TRBD2 (5 bases). The CDR3 sequence is 14 residues long. Germline CDR1 and CDR2: SQVTM and ANQGSEA. V was shortened by 6 bases and J by 3 bases, with 16 bases between the two germline ends. CDR3 coding DNA: TGCAGCGTCGCCCGGGATGGGCGGACAGATACGCAGTATTTT. Translating gives CSVARDGRTDTQYF.

The chain combines TRBV4-3 with TRBJ2-1; tentative D call: TRBD1 (6 bases). Germline V CDR1 and CDR2: LGHNA, YSLEER. Trimming stripped 0 bases from V and 7 bases from J, with 19 bases between. This CDR3 has 17 residues. The CDR3 DNA follows: TGCGCCAGCAGCCAAGAGCTTGGTCAGGGGACATGGAATGAGCAGTTCTTC. Protein product: CASSQELGQGTWNEQFF.

This clonotype was observed a handful of times. The chain carries TRBV29-1 and TRBJ2-1, with D maybe TRBD2 (5 bases). Germline CDR1 SQVTM, CDR2 ANQGSEA. CDR3 length equals 15 residues. V lost 2 bases and J 4 bases, leaving 15 bases between the germline ends. The CDR3 coding sequence is TGCAGCGTTGAATTCGGTCTAGCAATTTACAATGAGCAGTTCTTC. Encoded protein: CSVEFGLAIYNEQFF.

V and J are TRBV7-9 and TRBJ2-5; 8 nucleotides line up with TRBD2. This CDR3 has 16 amino acids. V trimming: 1 base; J trimming: 5 bases; junction bases outside the gene matches: 9. CDR1 is SEHNR, CDR2 FQNEAQ, per germline (reference sequence). This CDR3 is CASSLDLLAVGETQYF. The CDR3 region has the DNA TGTGCCAGCAGCTTAGATCTACTAGCGGTTGGGGAGACCCAGTACTTC.